Included here is one T cell receptor (beta chain) sequence, with context. Its antigen is still unknown. The CDR3 runs 15 residues. The germline CDR1 and CDR2 sequences are MDHEN and SYDVKM. V lost 3 bases to trimming and J lost 4 bases, with 12 bases between them. This entry comes from a study of shared clonotypes between healthy human individuals. Study-level findings and limits: Of the naive CD4 clonotypes, about 5.4% were shared across several donors.

CD45RO-negative CD8 cells positively selected for CCR7 made up the naive population, which excluded terminally differentiated effector memory CD45RA+ cells. The data were produced by immunoSEQ multiplex PCR, yet TCRdb's version contains in-frame clones alone and is incomplete. Of 660,000 or so clones in the sample, about 96% were seen once. The V call is TRBV28, the J call TRBJ2-2, with D possibly called TRBD1 or TRBD2 (5 bases each). The receptor comes from a woman in her twenties or thirties in good health. The sample was naive CD8+ T cells sorted from blood. CDR3 nucleotides: TGTGCCAGCAGTTTCGGGGCAGGACCCACCGGGGAGCTGTTTTTT. It encodes CASSFGAGPTGELFF.